Listed here are 14 T cell receptor beta chains from one sample, sequenced in a study of regulatory T cells in long-lasting Graves disease. To make TCR beta libraries, researchers used iRepertoire HTBI primers and Arm-PCR of CDR3 regions. TCRdb re-called the multiplex PCR reads with MiXCR, one entry per CDR3 protein. This sample has some 440,000 distinct CDR3 sequences, with less than 25% found just once. Time point here: persistent/refractory GD, antithyroid drugs over 5 years with positive TRAb. Construction of the TCR library relied on RNA isolated from PBMCs. Sequences were derived from peripheral blood mononuclear cells (PBMCs), sampled when the disease was refractory, from a patient treated with antithyroid drugs. Receptor source: a female donor with Graves disease.

This clonotype came up many times. The chain has TRBV2 and TRBJ1-1; D may be TRBD1 (6 bases). CDR3 length: 14 residues. Germline CDR1 reads SNHLY; CDR2 reads FYNNEI. Trimming shortened V by 4 bases and J by 4 bases, and 13 bases separated the two germline ends. Here the CDR3 DNA reads TGTGCCAGCAGTGGACAGGATTGGGTCACTGAAGCTTTCTTT. Translated: CASSGQDWVTEAFF. The variable domain in full, completed from reference TRBV2 and TRBJ1-1, reads EPEVTQTPSHQVTQMGQEVILRCVPISNHLYFYWYRQILGQKVEFLVSFYNNEISEKSEIFDDQFSVERPDGSNFTLKIRSTKLEDSAMYFCASSGQDWVTEAFFGQGTRLTVV.

Many counts were recorded for this clonotype. J is TRBJ2-5 and V is TRBV7-8; no clear D. CDR3 length: 14 amino acids. Germline V gives CDR1 SGHVS, CDR2 FQNEAQ. Trimming removed 1 base from V and 5 bases from J, with 11 bases in between. The CDR3 loop is CASSLELAGETQYF. The CDR3 DNA reads TGTGCCAGCAGCTTAGAACTCGCTGGGGAGACCCAGTACTTC.

This chain connects TRBV7-8 to TRBJ2-5; D ambiguous. Trimming left V 6 bases short and J 5 bases short, with 16 bases between. CDR1 SGHVS and CDR2 FQNEAQ come from the germline V gene. CDR3 length: 14 residues. In DNA form, the CDR3 reads TGTGCCAGCAGTTGGCGACCCTTGGGGGAGACCCAGTACTTC. This encodes CASSWRPLGETQYF. Full variable domain (missing parts from reference TRBV7-8 and TRBJ2-5): GAGVSQSPRYKVAKRGQDVALRCDPISGHVSLFWYQQALGQGPEFLTYFQNEAQLDKSGLPSDRFFAERPEGSVSTLKIQRTQQEDSAVYLCASSWRPLGETQYFGPGTRLLVL.

This clonotype was seen repeatedly, ten times or more. This chain joins TRBV28 and TRBJ1-4; a possible D gene is TRBD1 (5 bases). CDR1 MDHEN and CDR2 SYDVKM come from the germline V gene. The germline V and J ends were trimmed by 2 bases and 8 bases, with 15 bases remaining between them. The length of the CDR3 is 15 residues. This CDR3 reads CASSLTHPRGEKLFF. The CDR3 nucleotides are TGTGCCAGCAGTTTAACGCACCCCCGGGGGGAAAAACTGTTTTTT. The full variable domain, completed using reference TRBV28 and TRBJ1-4, is DVKVTQSSRYLVKRTGEKVFLECVQDMDHENMFWYRQDPGLGLRLIYFSYDVKMKEKGDIPEGYSVSREKKERFSLILESASTNQTSMYLCASSLTHPRGEKLFFGSGTQLSVL.

This clonotype occurred a few times. V is TRBV25-1 and J is TRBJ2-5; weak D call: TRBD2 (6 bases). The CDR3 sequence is 15 residues long. Trimming took 2 bases from V and 1 from J, leaving 11 bases between them. Germline-derived CDR1 and CDR2 are MGHDK and SYGVNS. The CDR3 coding sequence is TGTGCCAGCAGTGAACAGGGACTTCTCCAAGAGACCCAGTACTTC. The encoded protein is CASSEQGLLQETQYF.

This rearrangement joins TRBV5-5 to TRBJ2-7; tentative D call: TRBD1 (6 bases). Trimming removed 4 bases from V and 2 bases from J, with 13 bases in between. The CDR3 sequence is 14 residues long. The germline V gene encodes CDR1 SGHKS and CDR2 YYEKEE (reference sequence). In nucleotides, the CDR3 is TGTGCCAGCAGCGCAAGGGACAACCCCTACGAGCAGTACTTC. Residues: CASSARDNPYEQYF.

This clonotype has a handful of counts. The chain couples TRBV5-1 to TRBJ1-2; no definite D call. The germline V gene encodes CDR1 SGHRS and CDR2 YFSETQ. V lost 1 base, J lost 6 bases, and 16 bases lay in between. This CDR3 region has 15 residues. The CDR3, as DNA: TGCGCCAGCAGCTTGAACTCTGCAAGGGAAGATGGCTACACCTTC. This codes for CASSLNSAREDGYTF.

This chain uses TRBV7-8 with TRBJ2-4; D perhaps matches TRBD2 (6 bases). Germline V lookup: CDR1 SGHVS, CDR2 FQNEAQ. V gave up 1 base and J gave up 6 bases, with 19 bases separating them. This CDR3 spans 17 amino acids. CDR3 in amino acids: CASSLVGGPGNGNIQYF. Here the CDR3 DNA reads TGTGCCAGCAGCTTAGTGGGGGGACCCGGGAATGGAAACATTCAGTACTTC.

This clonotype appeared many times. This chain connects TRBV14 to TRBJ1-2, with D hard to call. The CDR3 loop spans 15 amino acids. The V end was cut by 4 bases, the J end by 3 bases, with 15 bases between. Germline CDR1 SGHDN, CDR2 FVKESK. The CDR3 loop reads CASSPFLEGYYGYTF. Here the CDR3 DNA reads TGTGCCAGCAGCCCGTTTCTGGAGGGTTACTATGGCTACACCTTC.

In this sample, this clonotype turned up a few times. The chain uses TRBV19 and TRBJ1-2; D not resolved. Trimming stripped 4 bases from V and 4 bases from J, with 13 bases between. Per germline, CDR1 LNHDA and CDR2 SQIVND (reference sequence). The CDR3 is 14 residues long. The CDR3, as DNA: TGTGCCAGTAGTACCTTATGGGAAACCTATGGCTACACCTTC. It specifies CASSTLWETYGYTF.

The rearrangement uses TRBV19 and TRBJ2-7; D possibly corresponds to TRBD2 (5 bases). This CDR3 spans 14 amino acids. V lost 5 bases, J lost 3 bases, and 14 bases lay in between. Germline V lookup: CDR1 LNHDA, CDR2 SQIVND (reference sequence). The CDR3 nucleotides read TGTGCCAGTAGTTCCGCTCGGGGTGACTACGAGCAGTACTTC. Encoded protein: CASSSARGDYEQYF. Full variable domain (outside the CDR3, taken from reference TRBV19 and TRBJ2-7): DGGITQSPKYLFRKEGQNVTLSCEQNLNHDAMYWYRQDPGQGLRLIYYSQIVNDFQKGDIAEGYSVSREKKESFPLTVTSAQKNPTAFYLCASSSARGDYEQYFGPGTRLTVT.

This clonotype appeared a few times. The rearrangement links TRBV2 to TRBJ2-6; 11 nucleotides agree with TRBD1. J lost 4 bases, V lost 7 bases, and 12 bases had no gene match. CDR1 and CDR2 (germline): SNHLY, FYNNEI. The CDR3 contains 18 residues. CDR3: CASTTGTGGLVGANVLTF. In DNA, the CDR3 is TGTGCCAGCACAACCGGGACAGGGGGTTTGGTAGGGGCCAACGTCCTGACTTTC.

Details on this clonotype: With a much larger clone just one base away, this may be a read error. The chain uses TRBV6-5 and TRBJ2-5, with 9 nucleotides matching TRBD1. Germline-derived CDR1 and CDR2 are MNHEY and SVGAGI. This CDR3 has 17 residues. Unmatched junction bases numbered 16, after V lost 8 bases and J lost 3 bases. The CDR3 loop reads CASGSYNPRTGEETQYF. As DNA, the CDR3 is TGTGCCAGCGGTTCGTACAATCCACGGACAGGGGAAGAGACCCAGTACTTC.

J is TRBJ2-2 and V is TRBV10-1; no reliable D call. The V gene lost 8 bases and the J gene lost 6 bases, with 7 bases spanning the gap. This CDR3 is built from 11 residues. Germline V lookup: CDR1 WNHNN, CDR2 SYGVQD (reference sequence). The CDR3 DNA is TGCGCCAGCGAGAGTGCCGGGGAGCTGTTTTTT. Translation: CASESAGELFF.